The 6 T cell receptor beta chains below come from one sample, sequenced in a study of shared clonotypes between healthy human individuals. Terminally differentiated effector memory CD45RA+ cells were left out of the naive CD8 fraction, which was CD45RO-negative and positively selected for CCR7. Repertoires were generated with immunoSEQ multiplex PCR, while TCRdb's copy carries only in-frame clones and drops some. This table holds around 1.9 million clones, 93% found once. The sample taken for sequencing was naive CD8+ T cells from PBMCs. Receptors were obtained from a man younger than 35 in good health. Some clones in this sample may be carry-over from other donors' samples.

The chain employs TRBV30 and TRBJ2-7; 7 bases fit TRBD2. V was clipped by 5 bases and J by 5 bases; unmatched bases: 24. Germline lookup yields CDR1 GTSNPN and CDR2 SVGIG (reference sequence). The CDR3 consists of 18 residues. The CDR3 DNA follows: TGTGCCTGGCTTTTTCCCCGTAGGGTAGCGGGCCGTTTCCACGAGCAGTACTTC. Protein product: CAWLFPRRVAGRFHEQYF.

V is TRBV9 and J is TRBJ1-4, with D tentatively TRBD1 (5 bases). Germline CDR1 and CDR2: SGDLS and YYNGEE. This CDR3 is built from 15 residues. The germline V and J ends were trimmed by 4 bases and 3 bases, with 13 bases remaining between them. DNA for the CDR3: TGTGCCAGCAGCACAGGAGGGGATCCTAATGAAAAACTGTTTTTT. Protein sequence: CASSTGGDPNEKLFF.

V is TRBV7-7 and J is TRBJ2-1, with D hard to call. This CDR3 comprises 15 residues. With 5 bases removed from V and 5 bases from J, the gap between germline ends came to 16 bases. From germline, CDR1 is SSHAT and CDR2 FNYEAQ (reference sequence). The CDR3 spells CASSPEDGPHNEQFF. CDR3 bases: TGTGCCAGCAGCCCCGAAGATGGGCCTCACAATGAGCAGTTCTTC.

The rearrangement uses TRBV6-6 and TRBJ1-1; the D gene is possibly TRBD1 (5 bases). This CDR3 has 16 residues. Germline V lookup: CDR1 MNHNY, CDR2 SVGAGI (reference sequence). Trimming pared 7 bases from V and 1 base from J, leaving 19 bases between. The CDR3 DNA is TGTGCCAGCATCGACCCAGCGGGGGAGCAGAACACTGAAGCTTTCTTT. This encodes CASIDPAGEQNTEAFF.

The V call is TRBV7-2, the J call TRBJ2-7, with 12 bases aligning to TRBD1. This CDR3 is built from 16 residues. The J segment lost 1 base and the V segment lost 5 bases, leaving 6 bases of the junction unmatched. Germline values: CDR1 SGHTA, CDR2 FQGNSA. The CDR3 coding sequence is TGTGCCAGCAGCCCGAGGGACAGGGGGCGATCCTACGAGCAGTACTTC. Its translation is CASSPRDRGRSYEQYF.

The rearrangement joins TRBV5-1 to TRBJ2-7, with 7 nucleotides matching TRBD2. Germline CDR1 reads SGHRS; CDR2 reads YFSETQ. The CDR3 length is 15 residues. Trimming at V came to 0 bases and at J to 2 bases, leaving 5 bases not matched to a gene. CDR3 residues: CASSLDGGGAYEQYF. The CDR3 nucleotides are TGCGCCAGCAGCTTGGATGGGGGAGGGGCCTACGAGCAGTACTTC.